Listed here are 20 T cell receptor beta chains from one sample, sequenced in a study of T cells after posttransplantation cyclophosphamide. Produced via immunoSEQ multiplex PCR; TCRdb's table is partial and in-frame only. The data contain some 10,000 clones, about 82% of them singletons. Busulfan-fludarabine conditioning, marrow transplant, and cyclophosphamide on days +3 and +4 were administered. This specimen was PBMCs, taken after allogeneic stem cell transplant with posttransplant cyclophosphamide. The receptors come from a female patient between 50 and 60 years old who received an allogeneic stem cell transplant from a related donor, was CMV-positive, and had no GVHD. Some T cells may have originated in the graft donor.

This clone was seen more than once but under ten times. The chain has TRBV5-1 and TRBJ1-4; TRBD1 aligns across 9 bases. The CDR3 is 14 residues long. V lost 3 bases, J lost 10 bases, and 7 bases stayed unmatched. In germline, CDR1 is SGHRS, CDR2 YFSETQ. CDR3 sequence reads: CASSWGQGRGKLFF. The CDR3 DNA is TGCGCCAGCAGCTGGGGACAGGGTAGGGGAAAACTGTTTTTT. Drawing the rest from reference TRBV5-1 and TRBJ1-4, the complete variable domain is KAGVTQTPRYLIKTRGQQVTLSCSPISGHRSVSWYQQTPGQGLQFLFEYFSETQRNKGNFPGRFSGRQFSNSRSEMNVSTLELGDSALYLCASSWGQGRGKLFFGSGTQLSVL.

The chain combines TRBV19 with TRBJ2-7, with TRBD1 matching 10 bases. Germline loops: CDR1 LNHDA, CDR2 SQIVND (reference sequence). Trimming cost V 4 bases and J 7 bases; bases outside gene matches: 4. The CDR3 is made up of 13 amino acids. CDR3 nucleotide sequence: TGTGCCAGTAGTAGACAGGGGGCGGGTGAGCAGTACTTC. This sequence encodes CASSRQGAGEQYF.

This chain links TRBV20-1 with TRBJ1-4; D is perhaps TRBD1 (5 bases). Trimming left V 5 bases short and J 7 bases short, with 8 bases between. This CDR3 spans 11 amino acids. Germline values: CDR1 DFQATT, CDR2 SNEGSKA (reference sequence). This CDR3 reads CSAGGSEKLFF. In nucleotides, the CDR3 is TGCAGTGCTGGGGGGAGTGAAAAACTGTTTTTT.

The chain joins TRBV19 to TRBJ2-7, with 9 positions matching TRBD2. Trimming took 3 bases from V and 0 from J; bases not matched to a gene: 6. The CDR3 is 16 residues long. Germline V gene sequence: CDR1 LNHDA, CDR2 SQIVND (reference sequence). CDR3 amino acids: CASSMSAGGSSYEQYF. The CDR3 nucleotides read TGTGCCAGTAGTATGAGCGCGGGGGGGAGCTCCTACGAGCAGTACTTC.

The chain employs TRBV19 and TRBJ2-1; 10 bases agree with TRBD2. The V gene end was trimmed by 3 bases and the J gene end by 7 bases; junction bases not matched to a gene: 9. In germline, CDR1 is LNHDA, CDR2 SQIVND (reference sequence). The CDR3 loop spans 16 amino acids. CDR3 DNA sequence: TGTGCCAGTAGTATGAGGCAAGCGGGGGGGCGGAATGAGCAGTTCTTC. Amino acid sequence: CASSMRQAGGRNEQFF.

Concerning this clone itself: An end of the junction does not agree with germline; a read error may underlie this. The chain employs TRBV30 and TRBJ1-4, with D uncertain. The CDR3 has 14 residues. Germline V gene sequence: CDR1 GTSNPN, CDR2 SVGIG (reference sequence). CDR3 nucleotide sequence: TGTGCCCGGAGTGTATCCAGGTATAATGAAAAACTGTTTTTT. This sequence encodes CARSVSRYNEKLFF.

V usage is TRBV19 and J usage is TRBJ2-3, with 10 nucleotides matching TRBD1. Germline trimming cut 5 bases from V and 4 bases from J; bases unmatched to any gene: 9. The germline V gene has CDR1 LNHDA and CDR2 SQIVND (reference sequence). The CDR3 has 16 residues. The CDR3 loop is CASSVMGQGLADTQYF. CDR3 in DNA: TGTGCCAGTAGTGTAATGGGACAGGGGTTGGCAGATACGCAGTATTTT.

V usage is TRBV28 and J usage is TRBJ1-5, with a tentative D call TRBD1 (6 bases). This CDR3 comprises 15 residues. Trimming removed 5 bases at V and 2 bases at J, with 13 bases between. CDR1 is MDHEN, CDR2 SYDVKM, per germline. This CDR3 is CASSPQGTGNQPQHF. CDR3 in DNA: TGTGCCAGCAGTCCTCAGGGGACGGGCAATCAGCCCCAGCATTTT. The variable domain in full, completed from reference TRBV28 and TRBJ1-5, reads DVKVTQSSRYLVKRTGEKVFLECVQDMDHENMFWYRQDPGLGLRLIYFSYDVKMKEKGDIPEGYSVSREKKERFSLILESASTNQTSMYLCASSPQGTGNQPQHFGDGTRLSIL.

This clone has just one count. The rearrangement uses TRBV2 and TRBJ1-2; perhaps TRBD1 as D (5 bases). CDR1 is SNHLY and CDR2 is FYNNEI in the germline V gene. This CDR3 has 16 amino acids. V was pared by 0 bases and J by 3 bases, with 14 bases between. In DNA form, the CDR3 reads TGTGCCAGCAGTGAAGCGCTTGCAGGGTGGCACTATGGCTACACCTTC. It yields the protein CASSEALAGWHYGYTF. Together with reference TRBV2 and TRBJ1-2, the CDR3 gives the full variable domain: EPEVTQTPSHQVTQMGQEVILRCVPISNHLYFYWYRQILGQKVEFLVSFYNNEISEKSEIFDDQFSVERPDGSNFTLKIRSTKLEDSAMYFCASSEALAGWHYGYTFGSGTRLTVV.

This chain uses TRBV6-6 with TRBJ2-7; the match to TRBD1 covers 10 bases. Per germline, CDR1 MNHNY and CDR2 SVGAGI (reference sequence). CDR3 size: 14 residues. The trim removed 2 bases at V and 5 bases at J, leaving 3 bases unmatched. This CDR3 reads CASSYTGTGDEQYF. CDR3 nucleotide sequence: TGTGCCAGCAGTTACACCGGGACAGGGGACGAGCAGTACTTC.

The V call is TRBV5-4, the J call TRBJ2-3, with TRBD2 matching over 10 bases. Germline V gene sequence: CDR1 SGHNT, CDR2 YYREEE (reference sequence). Trimming cost V 4 bases and J 6 bases; bases outside gene matches: 11. This CDR3 is built from 16 residues. The CDR3 nucleotides are TGTGCCAGCAGCCCCTCTGAGAGCGGGGGGGCGGATACGCAGTATTTT. Protein product: CASSPSESGGADTQYF.

V gene TRBV30 combines with J gene TRBJ1-5, with D perhaps TRBD1 (5 bases). V was cut by 3 bases and J by 4 bases, with 10 bases left in between. This CDR3 has 13 amino acids. Germline CDR1 GTSNPN, CDR2 SVGIG (reference sequence). This CDR3 is CAWRASGNQPQHF. The CDR3 coding sequence is TGTGCCTGGAGAGCGTCAGGGAATCAGCCCCAGCATTTT.

V gene TRBV10-3 combines with J gene TRBJ2-3; 8 nucleotides align to TRBD1. The CDR3 totals 15 residues. Per the germline V gene, CDR1 is ENHRY and CDR2 is SYGVKD. The V gene end was trimmed by 7 bases and the J gene end by 0 bases; junction bases not matched to a gene: 6. The CDR3 nucleotides read TGTGCCATCACCGCGACAGGGGACAGCACAGATACGCAGTATTTT. Protein: CAITATGDSTDTQYF.

This clone was seen once. V gene TRBV6-1 combines with J gene TRBJ2-7; D perhaps matches TRBD1 (5 bases). V was clipped by 2 bases and J by 2 bases, with 10 bases between them. Germline lookup yields CDR1 MNHNS and CDR2 SASEGT. CDR3 length: 14 residues. The CDR3 here is CASSERGSTYEQYF. CDR3 sequence (DNA): TGTGCCAGCAGTGAAAGGGGCAGCACCTACGAGCAGTACTTC.

J is TRBJ2-7 and V is TRBV5-4; no clear D. The germline CDR1 and CDR2 sequences are SGHNT and YYREEE (reference sequence). Trimming cost V 2 bases and J 6 bases, with 12 bases left between them. The CDR3 has 13 amino acids. Written as DNA, the CDR3 is TGTGCCAGCAGCTTTGGGCCGACCGGCGAGCAGTACTTC. Its protein is CASSFGPTGEQYF.

This chain joins TRBV7-9 and TRBJ2-7; D is possibly TRBD1 (6 bases). Germline V gene data show CDR1 as SEHNR and CDR2 as FQNEAQ (reference sequence). The CDR3 covers 13 residues. Trimming took off 5 bases at V and 7 bases at J, with 15 bases between the two ends. CDR3 sequence (DNA): TGTGCCAGCAGCCGACAGGTTGCCTGGGAGCAGTACTTC. This translates into CASSRQVAWEQYF.

The rearrangement joins TRBV5-1 to TRBJ1-2, with 10 bases that match TRBD1. CDR1 is SGHRS, CDR2 YFSETQ, per germline. Trimming took 3 bases from V and 7 from J; bases not matched to a gene: 6. The CDR3 is made up of 14 amino acids. Written as DNA, the CDR3 is TGCGCCAGCAGCTCCGGGGACAGGGGTGGTGGCTACACCTTC. It is translated as CASSSGDRGGGYTF.

The V call is TRBV11-2, the J call TRBJ2-3; D possibly corresponds to TRBD2 (5 bases). V was trimmed by 7 bases and J by 0 bases, leaving 8 bases between them. The CDR3 length is 13 residues. Germline V gives CDR1 SGHAT, CDR2 FQNNGV. The CDR3 DNA is TGTGCCAGCATCGGACTTAGCACAGATACGCAGTATTTT. Encoded protein: CASIGLSTDTQYF.

The CDR3 DNA is TGTGCCAGCAGCCCACGACAGGCAACCACGAACACCGGGGAGCTGTTTTTT. Amino acids: CASSPRQATTNTGELFF. V is TRBV7-9 and J is TRBJ2-2; possibly TRBD1 for D (6 bases). The CDR3 runs 17 residues. CDR1 and CDR2 from the germline V gene are SEHNR and FQNEAQ (reference sequence). Trimming took off 5 bases at V and 0 bases at J, with 16 bases between the two ends.

This clone showed up just once. CDR3 DNA sequence: TGTGCCAGCAATGCACGGGAAGAGACCCAGTACTTC. This encodes CASNAREETQYF. This chain connects TRBV11-2 to TRBJ2-5, with D uncertain. Trimming removed 7 bases at V and 3 bases at J, with 9 bases between. CDR1 is SGHAT and CDR2 is FQNNGV in the germline V gene. The CDR3 totals 12 residues.